These T cell receptor beta chains were read from a single sample in a study of blood T cell repertoires in COVID-19. Clones were sequenced by immunoSEQ multiplex PCR, and TCRdb holds only the in-frame ones, with some missing. The table has roughly 240,000 clones, approximately 90% seen once. The specimen sequenced was PBMCs or T cells enriched from blood (not recorded which). The receptors here all came from a man aged 50 or older who had been exposed to COVID-19. Each CDR3 is given with its conserved first and last residue. The D gene is left open where the match is weak. A row's size may be missing; if present it is once, few, many or a size class.

len: 13
d_gene: NA
v_gene: TRBV15
abundance: NA
j_gene: TRBJ2-7
CDR3aa: CATSRKDIHEQYF
CDR3nt: TGTGCCACCAGCAGGAAGGACATCCACGAGCAGTACTTC

len: 14
d_gene: NA
v_gene: TRBV6-1
abundance: NA
j_gene: TRBJ2-1
CDR3aa: CASTEVPRDNEQFF
CDR3nt: TGTGCCAGCACTGAAGTACCCAGGGACAATGAGCAGTTCTTC

len: 14
d_gene: NA
v_gene: TRBV28
abundance: NA
j_gene: TRBJ2-2
CDR3aa: CASGLWLAYGELFF
CDR3nt: TGTGCCAGCGGACTGTGGCTAGCATACGGGGAGCTGTTTTTT

len: 17
d_gene: TRBD2
v_gene: TRBV7-3
abundance: NA
j_gene: TRBJ2-1
CDR3aa: CASSSGLAGEFPNEQFF
CDR3nt: TGTGCCAGCAGCTCGGGACTAGCGGGAGAGTTTCCCAATGAGCAGTTCTTC

len: 13
d_gene: NA
v_gene: TRBV2
abundance: NA
j_gene: TRBJ1-6
CDR3aa: CAGNREYNSPLHF
CDR3nt: TGTGCCGGAAACCGGGAGTATAATTCACCCCTCCACTTT

len: 13
d_gene: TRBD1
v_gene: TRBV11-2
abundance: NA
j_gene: TRBJ2-4
CDR3aa: CASSYRGPGIQYF
CDR3nt: TGTGCCAGCAGCTACAGGGGTCCGGGCATTCAGTACTTC

len: 13
d_gene: NA
v_gene: TRBV2
abundance: NA
j_gene: TRBJ2-3
CDR3aa: CASAVRGTDTQYF
CDR3nt: TGTGCCAGCGCCGTCCGGGGAACAGATACGCAGTATTTT

len: 13
d_gene: NA
v_gene: TRBV5-1
abundance: NA
j_gene: TRBJ2-5
CDR3aa: CASSFEIEETQYF
CDR3nt: TGCGCCAGCAGCTTCGAAATAGAAGAGACCCAGTACTTC

len: 19
d_gene: TRBD2
v_gene: TRBV7-9
abundance: NA
j_gene: TRBJ2-3
CDR3aa: CASSLRTSGVYASTDTQYF
CDR3nt: TGTGCCAGCAGCCTCCGGACTAGCGGGGTTTACGCTAGCACAGATACGCAGTATTTT

len: 14
d_gene: TRBD1
v_gene: TRBV3-1/TRBV3-2
abundance: NA
j_gene: TRBJ1-2
CDR3aa: CASSVWTGGHGYTF
CDR3nt: TGTGCCAGCAGCGTATGGACAGGGGGCCATGGCTACACCTTC

len: 13
d_gene: NA
v_gene: TRBV5-4
abundance: NA
j_gene: TRBJ2-1
CDR3aa: CAIGPFTYNEQFF
CDR3nt: TGTGCCATTGGGCCGTTTACCTACAATGAGCAGTTCTTC

len: 13
d_gene: NA
v_gene: TRBV13
abundance: NA
j_gene: TRBJ1-2
CDR3aa: CASSTTAGYGYTF
CDR3nt: TGTGCCAGCAGCACGACCGCAGGCTATGGCTACACCTTC

len: 16
d_gene: TRBD2
v_gene: TRBV2
abundance: once
j_gene: TRBJ2-1
CDR3aa: CASVELASSSYNEQFF
CDR3nt: TGTGCCAGCGTCGAACTAGCGTCAAGCTCCTACAATGAGCAGTTCTTC

len: 14
d_gene: NA
v_gene: TRBV9
abundance: NA
j_gene: TRBJ2-1
CDR3aa: CASSARGQYNEQFF
CDR3nt: TGTGCCAGCAGCGCCCGAGGGCAGTACAATGAGCAGTTCTTC

len: 15
d_gene: NA
v_gene: TRBV28
abundance: NA
j_gene: TRBJ1-2
CDR3aa: CASLSPRAGYYGYTF
CDR3nt: TGTGCCAGCCTAAGTCCCAGGGCAGGATACTATGGCTACACCTTC

len: 16
d_gene: TRBD1
v_gene: TRBV19
abundance: NA
j_gene: TRBJ1-6
CDR3aa: CASSIAGQGYGEALHF
CDR3nt: TGTGCCAGTAGTATAGCCGGACAGGGATACGGGGAAGCCCTCCACTTT

len: 14
d_gene: TRBD1
v_gene: TRBV4-1
abundance: NA
j_gene: TRBJ1-4
CDR3aa: CASSQETGAEKLFF
CDR3nt: TGCGCCAGCAGCCAAGAGACAGGGGCAGAAAAACTGTTTTTT

len: 15
d_gene: NA
v_gene: TRBV19
abundance: NA
j_gene: TRBJ1-2
CDR3aa: CASSFRQLTNYGYTF
CDR3nt: TGTGCCAGTAGTTTCCGACAGTTAACTAACTATGGCTACACCTTC

len: 17
d_gene: NA
v_gene: TRBV27
abundance: NA
j_gene: TRBJ1-6
CDR3aa: CASSQTVVNSYNSPLHF
CDR3nt: TGTGCCAGCAGTCAGACAGTTGTTAATTCTTATAATTCACCCCTCCACTTT

len: 15
d_gene: TRBD1
v_gene: TRBV28
abundance: NA
j_gene: TRBJ1-5
CDR3aa: CASGFRTGGGEPQHF
CDR3nt: TGTGCCAGCGGATTCCGGACAGGGGGCGGTGAGCCCCAGCATTTT

len: 14
d_gene: NA
v_gene: TRBV5-1
abundance: NA
j_gene: TRBJ1-2
CDR3aa: CASSLGEGVYGYTF
CDR3nt: TGCGCCAGCAGCTTGGGCGAGGGAGTCTATGGCTACACCTTC

len: 13
d_gene: NA
v_gene: TRBV7-3
abundance: once
j_gene: TRBJ2-2
CDR3aa: CASSLYSPGELFF
CDR3nt: TGTGCCAGCAGCTTATATTCCCCCGGGGAGCTGTTTTTT

len: 17
d_gene: TRBD2
v_gene: TRBV4-2
abundance: NA
j_gene: TRBJ2-5
CDR3aa: CASSQGPSGTYQETQYF
CDR3nt: TGTGCCAGCAGCCAAGGGCCTAGCGGGACGTACCAAGAGACCCAGTACTTC

len: 15
d_gene: NA
v_gene: TRBV7-9
abundance: NA
j_gene: TRBJ2-1
CDR3aa: CASSKLGFRGNEQFF
CDR3nt: TGTGCCAGCAGCAAACTCGGATTTAGGGGCAATGAGCAGTTCTTC

len: 15
d_gene: TRBD1
v_gene: TRBV27
abundance: NA
j_gene: TRBJ2-7
CDR3aa: CASSSLGQRSYEQYF
CDR3nt: TGTGCCAGCAGTTCACTGGGACAGCGAAGCTACGAGCAGTACTTC

len: 15
d_gene: TRBD2
v_gene: TRBV5-1
abundance: once
j_gene: TRBJ2-7
CDR3aa: CASSWGTSGDYEQYF
CDR3nt: TGCGCCAGCAGCTGGGGGACTAGCGGGGACTACGAGCAGTACTTC

len: 13
d_gene: TRBD1
v_gene: TRBV18
abundance: NA
j_gene: TRBJ1-1
CDR3aa: CASRGTGETEAFF
CDR3nt: TGTGCCAGCCGAGGGACAGGGGAAACTGAAGCTTTCTTT

len: 16
d_gene: NA
v_gene: TRBV29-1
abundance: NA
j_gene: TRBJ2-2
CDR3aa: CSVLWGPGTPMGELFF
CDR3nt: TGCAGCGTCCTATGGGGGCCCGGGACCCCAATGGGGGAGCTGTTTTTT

len: 14
d_gene: NA
v_gene: TRBV7-9
abundance: NA
j_gene: TRBJ1-2
CDR3aa: CASSLQTANYGYTF
CDR3nt: TGTGCCAGCAGCCTCCAGACAGCTAACTATGGCTACACCTTC

len: 15
d_gene: TRBD1
v_gene: TRBV5-1
abundance: once
j_gene: TRBJ2-1
CDR3aa: CASSPRQGSYNEQFF
CDR3nt: TGCGCCAGCAGCCCTCGACAGGGAAGCTACAATGAGCAGTTCTTC

len: 17
d_gene: TRBD2
v_gene: TRBV3-1/TRBV3-2
abundance: NA
j_gene: TRBJ2-3
CDR3aa: CASSRGPLAGGQDTQYF
CDR3nt: TGTGCCAGCAGCCGGGGCCCTTTAGCGGGGGGGCAAGATACGCAGTATTTT

len: 13
d_gene: TRBD1
v_gene: TRBV29-1
abundance: NA
j_gene: TRBJ1-2
CDR3aa: CSAGTGGGYGYTF
CDR3nt: TGCAGCGCTGGGACAGGGGGCGGCTATGGCTACACCTTC

len: 15
d_gene: TRBD1
v_gene: TRBV18
abundance: few
j_gene: TRBJ2-7
CDR3aa: CASSRTGTGAYEQYF
CDR3nt: TGTGCCAGCTCTCGAACCGGGACAGGGGCCTACGAGCAGTACTTC

len: 15
d_gene: TRBD1
v_gene: TRBV4-1
abundance: NA
j_gene: TRBJ1-1
CDR3aa: CASSQVGAGGIGAFF
CDR3nt: TGCGCCAGCAGCCAAGTAGGGGCAGGGGGCATCGGGGCTTTCTTT

len: 17
d_gene: TRBD1
v_gene: TRBV6-4
abundance: NA
j_gene: TRBJ2-3
CDR3aa: CASSDGDRVGRGNTQYF
CDR3nt: TGTGCCAGCAGTGACGGGGACAGGGTAGGCCGAGGGAATACGCAGTATTTT

len: 17
d_gene: NA
v_gene: TRBV5-5
abundance: once
j_gene: TRBJ2-3
CDR3aa: CASTLFAVGHSTDTQYF
CDR3nt: TGTGCCAGCACCCTCTTTGCTGTGGGACATAGCACAGATACGCAGTATTTT

len: 14
d_gene: NA
v_gene: TRBV5-1
abundance: NA
j_gene: TRBJ2-3
CDR3aa: CASGTGIQADTQYF
CDR3nt: TGCGCCAGTGGAACCGGGATCCAGGCAGATACGCAGTATTTT

len: 17
d_gene: NA
v_gene: TRBV28
abundance: NA
j_gene: TRBJ2-1
CDR3aa: CASNFNGFLSSYNEQFF
CDR3nt: TGTGCCAGCAATTTTAATGGCTTTTTAAGCTCCTACAATGAGCAGTTCTTC

len: 15
d_gene: NA
v_gene: TRBV7-3
abundance: NA
j_gene: TRBJ2-1
CDR3aa: CASSSTVLNHNEQFF
CDR3nt: TGTGCCAGCAGCTCGACTGTACTTAATCACAATGAGCAGTTCTTC

len: 13
d_gene: NA
v_gene: TRBV5-1
abundance: NA
j_gene: TRBJ1-2
CDR3aa: CASSHIPNYGYTF
CDR3nt: TGCGCCAGCAGCCACATACCTAACTATGGCTACACCTTC